One sample yielded the 18 T cell receptor beta chains listed below, sequenced in a study of cytomegalovirus exposure and HLA in healthy donors. The PCR contained 60 Vbeta and 13 Jbeta primers. Clones were sequenced by immunoSEQ multiplex PCR, and TCRdb holds only the in-frame ones, with some missing. Of approximately 170,000 clones listed, about 82% are singletons. Material: PBMCs. The receptors here all came from a male donor in good health and CMV-seronegative.

The chain uses TRBV5-1 and TRBJ2-2; 11 nucleotides agree with TRBD2. The CDR3 covers 16 residues. Germline CDR1 is SGHRS and CDR2 is YFSETQ. V lost 4 bases, J lost 0 bases, and 2 bases stayed unmatched. CDR3 sequence reads: CASSTGLAANTGELFF. The CDR3 coding sequence is TGCGCCAGCAGCACGGGACTAGCGGCGAACACCGGGGAGCTGTTTTTT.

CDR3 in amino acids: CASSPTVLTNEKLFF. The CDR3 nucleotides read TGTGCCAGCAGCCCGACAGTGCTAACTAATGAAAAACTGTTTTTT. The chain has TRBV7-9 and TRBJ1-4, with D possibly being TRBD1 (5 bases). CDR1 is SEHNR, CDR2 FQNEAQ, per germline (reference sequence). This CDR3 contains 15 residues. V lost 5 bases and J lost 1, with 11 bases in between.

A single count supports this clone. The chain links TRBV28 to TRBJ1-2; D not resolved. The V gene lost 5 bases and the J gene lost 2 bases, with 15 bases spanning the gap. Germline-derived CDR1 and CDR2 are MDHEN and SYDVKM. This CDR3 spans 15 amino acids. CDR3 DNA: TGTGCCAGCAGTGTTTACCGGGGTTTCAACTATGGCTACACCTTC. The encoded protein is CASSVYRGFNYGYTF.

The chain recombines TRBV2 with TRBJ1-6, with 10 bases aligning to TRBD1. Looked up from germline, CDR1 is SNHLY and CDR2 is FYNNEI. This CDR3 is built from 18 residues. The V segment lost 3 bases and the J segment 2 bases; nucleotides outside the gene matches: 7. CDR3 DNA sequence: TGTGCCAGCAGTGACGCCCGGGACAGGGGTACCTATAATTCACCCCTCCACTTT. This translates into CASSDARDRGTYNSPLHF.

The chain has TRBV6-5 and TRBJ1-2; no firm D call. Trimming took 7 bases from V and 5 from J, leaving 14 bases between them. This CDR3 region has 13 residues. Germline CDR1 is MNHEY and CDR2 is SVGAGI. CDR3 in amino acids: CASTDGRGYGYTF. CDR3 coding DNA: TGTGCCAGCACGGACGGACGGGGATATGGCTACACCTTC.

V gene TRBV9 combines with J gene TRBJ2-2, with 9 positions matching TRBD1. Looked up from germline, CDR1 is SGDLS and CDR2 is YYNGEE. V was clipped by 2 bases and J by 4 bases; unmatched bases: 3. CDR3 size: 15 residues. The CDR3: CASSVGTGTTGELFF. CDR3 in DNA: TGTGCCAGCAGCGTGGGGACAGGGACCACCGGGGAGCTGTTTTTT.

The gene calls are TRBV27 and TRBJ1-1; D might be TRBD1 (5 bases). The CDR3 extends over 17 amino acids. Deletions cut 3 bases from V and 4 bases from J, with 21 bases between. Germline-derived CDR1 and CDR2 are MNHEY and SMNVEV (reference sequence). CDR3 nucleotides: TGTGCCAGCAGTTTCCAGGGACTTTCAGAACTGACCACTGAAGCTTTCTTT. Translated: CASSFQGLSELTTEAFF.

This clone occurred a few times. The gene calls are TRBV19 and TRBJ2-7, with 9 bases that match TRBD1. Germline loops: CDR1 LNHDA, CDR2 SQIVND (reference sequence). Trimming at V came to 6 bases and at J to 5 bases, leaving 8 bases not matched to a gene. The CDR3 consists of 14 residues. This CDR3 reads CASRTTGGVDEQYF. The DNA for the CDR3 is TGTGCCAGTAGAACAACAGGGGGCGTTGACGAGCAGTACTTC.

This clone was seen only a few times. CDR3 nucleotides: TGTGCCACCAGCAGAATTGTCGGGGTGGGGGGCTACACCTTC. Its protein product is CATSRIVGVGGYTF. The V and J genes are TRBV15 and TRBJ1-2, with D uncertain. Germline V lookup: CDR1 LNHNV, CDR2 YYDKDF (reference sequence). The CDR3 totals 14 residues. V was trimmed by 2 bases and J by 8 bases, leaving 15 bases between them.

This chain links TRBV28 with TRBJ2-1, with 10 bases lining up with TRBD1. The CDR3 consists of 16 residues. Germline-derived CDR1 and CDR2 are MDHEN and SYDVKM. V lost 5 bases and J lost 8; bases outside the gene matches: 12. In DNA form, the CDR3 reads TGTGCCAGCAGTCATACCGGGACAGGGGTTTTCCATGAGCAGTTCTTC. This codes for CASSHTGTGVFHEQFF. Full variable domain (missing parts from reference TRBV28 and TRBJ2-1): DVKVTQSSRYLVKRTGEKVFLECVQDMDHENMFWYRQDPGLGLRLIYFSYDVKMKEKGDIPEGYSVSREKKERFSLILESASTNQTSMYLCASSHTGTGVFHEQFFGPGTRLTVL.

The CDR3 region is CASRKQGQGHEQYF. The CDR3 DNA sequence: TGTGCCAGCAGGAAACAGGGACAGGGCCACGAGCAGTACTTC. This chain connects TRBV6-5 to TRBJ2-7, with TRBD1 matching 9 bases. Germline-derived CDR1 and CDR2 are MNHEY and SVGAGI. The V and J ends lost 6 bases and 5 bases, in that order; junction bases with no gene match: 8. The CDR3 loop spans 14 amino acids.

This clone was found a few times. The chain employs TRBV5-6 and TRBJ1-5; 9 bases line up with TRBD1. Trimming took 4 bases from V and 4 from J; bases not matched to a gene: 3. The CDR3 has 14 residues. Germline V gene lookup returns CDR1 SGHDT and CDR2 YYEEEE. CDR3 residues: CASSRDRVNQPQHF. In nucleotides, the CDR3 is TGTGCCAGCAGCCGGGACAGGGTTAATCAGCCCCAGCATTTT.

The V call is TRBV5-6, the J call TRBJ2-1; no clear D. There are 15 residues in the CDR3. Germline V gives CDR1 SGHDT, CDR2 YYEEEE. The ends were cut back, 0 bases at V and 2 bases at J, with 9 bases in the middle. DNA of the CDR3: TGTGCCAGCAGCTTGGGGCCGTCTGCCTACAATGAGCAGTTCTTC. It specifies CASSLGPSAYNEQFF.

The chain uses TRBV7-9 and TRBJ2-5; 13 positions agree with TRBD2. The V gene end was trimmed by 5 bases and the J gene end by 2 bases; junction bases not matched to a gene: 5. The CDR3 has 16 residues. Germline assignment: CDR1 SEHNR and CDR2 FQNEAQ (reference sequence). The CDR3 loop is CASSILGLAGQETQYF. CDR3 nucleotides: TGTGCCAGCAGCATTTTGGGACTAGCGGGACAAGAGACCCAGTACTTC.

This clone has a single count. The rearrangement links TRBV6-5 to TRBJ2-7; 8 positions match TRBD1. With V trimmed by 7 bases and J by 1 base, 9 bases remained unmatched. The CDR3 consists of 15 residues. Germline-derived CDR1 and CDR2 are MNHEY and SVGAGI. DNA for the CDR3: TGTGCCAGCACCAAACCCAGGGGGCGGTCCTACGAGCAGTACTTC. This encodes CASTKPRGRSYEQYF.

Only one count was recorded for this clone. This chain links TRBV11-1 with TRBJ2-1; no clear D. Germline CDR1 and CDR2: SGHAT and FQDESV (reference sequence). The CDR3 is 16 residues long. V was cut by 1 base and J by 6 bases, with 16 bases left in between. The CDR3 DNA reads TGTGCCAGCAGCTTAGTTCCGACCGGCGGTGGCAATGAGCAGTTCTTC. This encodes CASSLVPTGGGNEQFF.

This clone has only a few counts. The rearrangement uses TRBV7-6 and TRBJ2-1; 12 bases agree with TRBD1. V trimming: 3 bases; J trimming: 0 bases; junction bases outside the gene matches: 12. The length of the CDR3 is 20 residues. Germline CDR1 reads SGHVS; CDR2 reads FNYEAQ. DNA of the CDR3: TGTGCCAGCAGCTTGGATGGGACAGGGGGCGCCCAGAGCTCCTACAATGAGCAGTTCTTC. This codes for CASSLDGTGGAQSSYNEQFF.

CDR3 loop: CASSQQGGPDTQYF. CDR3 DNA sequence: TGTGCCAGCAGCCAACAGGGAGGGCCAGATACGCAGTATTTT. The rearrangement links TRBV7-3 to TRBJ2-3; D is perhaps TRBD2 (7 bases). The germline V gene has CDR1 SGHTA and CDR2 FQGTGA. The CDR3 has 14 residues. Trimming took 5 bases from V and 4 from J, leaving 13 bases between them.